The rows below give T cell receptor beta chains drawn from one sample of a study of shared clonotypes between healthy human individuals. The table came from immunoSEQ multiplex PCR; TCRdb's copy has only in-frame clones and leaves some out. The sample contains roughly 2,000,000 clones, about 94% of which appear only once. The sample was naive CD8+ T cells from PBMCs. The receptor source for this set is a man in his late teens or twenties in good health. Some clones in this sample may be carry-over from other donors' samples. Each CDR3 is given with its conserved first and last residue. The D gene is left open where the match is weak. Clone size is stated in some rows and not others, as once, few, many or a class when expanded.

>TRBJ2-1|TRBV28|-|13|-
TGTGCCACCCAAGCGAGCTCCTACAATGAGCAGTTCTTC
CATQASSYNEQFF
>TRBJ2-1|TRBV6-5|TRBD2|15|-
TGTGCCAGCCGCATACTAGCGGGAGGGCTCAATGAGCAGTTCTTC
CASRILAGGLNEQFF
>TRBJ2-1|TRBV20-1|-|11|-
TGCAGTGCTAGGTTGGGGAGCGGGCAGTTCTTC
CSARLGSGQFF
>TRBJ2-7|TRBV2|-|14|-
TGTGCCAGCAGTTACCAAGCGTACTCCCACGAGCAGTACTTC
CASSYQAYSHEQYF
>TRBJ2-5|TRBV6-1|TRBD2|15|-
TGTGCCAGCAGTGAACGGGTAGCGGGCACCTCGGAACAGTACTTC
CASSERVAGTSEQYF
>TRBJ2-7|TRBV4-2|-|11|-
TGTGCCAGCAGCCAAGGACACGAGCAGTACTTC
CASSQGHEQYF
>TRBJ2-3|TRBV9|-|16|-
TGTGCCAGCAGCGTAGAGGGCGGTCCTAGCACAGATACGCAGTATTTT
CASSVEGGPSTDTQYF
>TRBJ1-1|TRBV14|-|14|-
TGTGCCAGCAGCCCCCGGCCCGGGGGCACTGAAGCTTTCTTT
CASSPRPGGTEAFF
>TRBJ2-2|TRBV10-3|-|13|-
TGTGCCCTGGGGAGCTCGAACACCGGGGAGCTGTTTTTT
CALGSSNTGELFF
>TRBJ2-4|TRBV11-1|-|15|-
TGTGCCAGCAGCTACCGGGGGGCGTCCAAAAACATTCAGTACTTC
CASSYRGASKNIQYF
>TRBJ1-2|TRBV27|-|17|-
TGTGCCAGCAGTTTATACGGGGGGGGGCCGGATGGGTATGGCTACACCTTC
CASSLYGGGPDGYGYTF
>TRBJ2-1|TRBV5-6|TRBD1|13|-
TGTGCCAGCAGCTCGGACAGGGGCAATGAGCAGTTCTTC
CASSSDRGNEQFF
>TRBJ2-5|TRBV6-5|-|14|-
TGTGCCAGCAGTTACGCCTATTTGGTAGAGACCCAGTACTTC
CASSYAYLVETQYF
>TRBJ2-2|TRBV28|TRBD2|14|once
TGTGCCAGCGACCTAGCGGGGAACACCGGGGAGCTGTTTTTT
CASDLAGNTGELFF
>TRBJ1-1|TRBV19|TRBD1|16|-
TGTGCCAGTAGTCCCCGGACAGGGGGCGTAAACACTGAAGCTTTCTTT
CASSPRTGGVNTEAFF
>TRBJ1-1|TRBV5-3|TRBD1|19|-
TGTGCCAGAAGCACGGACACAACCGGGACAGGGGAGAAGAACACTGAAGCTTTCTTT
CARSTDTTGTGEKNTEAFF
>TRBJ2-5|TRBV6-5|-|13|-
TGTGCCAGCAGTTCCCTCTGGGGGGAGACCCAGTACTTC
CASSSLWGETQYF
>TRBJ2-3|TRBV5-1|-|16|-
TGCGCCAGCAGCTGGCACGCGGAGATGGGCACAGATACGCAGTATTTT
CASSWHAEMGTDTQYF
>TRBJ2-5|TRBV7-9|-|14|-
TGTGCCAGCAGCCCGGCCGAGGGAACGGAGACCCAGTACTTC
CASSPAEGTETQYF
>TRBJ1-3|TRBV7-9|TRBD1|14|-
TGTGCCAGCAGCGTGACAGGGCGTCCGGACACCATATATTTT
CASSVTGRPDTIYF
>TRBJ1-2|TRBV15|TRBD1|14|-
TGTGCCACCAGCAGAGATGAAGGGGGCCTCCCCTACACCTTC
CATSRDEGGLPYTF
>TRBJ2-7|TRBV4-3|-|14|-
TGCGCCAGCAGCCCCGGGACCTTGGGATACGAGCAGTACTTC
CASSPGTLGYEQYF
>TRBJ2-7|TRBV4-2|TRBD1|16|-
TGTGCCAGCAGCCAAGAAAGATACGGGACAGGGGACGAGCAGTACTTC
CASSQERYGTGDEQYF
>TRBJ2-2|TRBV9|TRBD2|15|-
TGTGCCAGCAGCGTAGTCGGGGGGGACACCGGGGAGCTGTTTTTT
CASSVVGGDTGELFF
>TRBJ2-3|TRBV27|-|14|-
TGTGCCAGCAGTTCACTCCGGGGCACAGATACGCAGTATTTT
CASSSLRGTDTQYF
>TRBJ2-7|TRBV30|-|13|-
TGTGCCTGGAGTACTCTAGCTGGGTACGAGCAGTACTTC
CAWSTLAGYEQYF
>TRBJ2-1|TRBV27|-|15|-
TGTGCCAGCAGTTTTATGGTTAGCTCCTACAATGAGCAGTTCTTC
CASSFMVSSYNEQFF
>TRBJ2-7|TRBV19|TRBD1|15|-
TGTGCCAGTAGCCCGGGACAGGGTTCCTCCTACGAGCAGTACTTC
CASSPGQGSSYEQYF
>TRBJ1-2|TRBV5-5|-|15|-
TGTGCCAGCAGCTCCGGACCAGCTCCCCTTATTGGATACACCTTC
CASSSGPAPLIGYTF
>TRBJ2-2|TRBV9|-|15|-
TGTGCCAGCCGCTCGCGGTACGGTAACACCGGGGAGCTGTTTTTT
CASRSRYGNTGELFF